These T cell receptor beta chains were read from a single sample in a study of blood T cell repertoires in COVID-19. The repertoire was sequenced with immunoSEQ multiplex PCR; TCRdb's copy has only in-frame clones and lacks some. Here the sample spans 50,000 to 55,000 clones, around 84% being singletons. The specimen sequenced was peripheral blood. The source of these receptors is a man between 65 and 79 years old with acute or convalescent COVID-19. Each CDR3 is given with its conserved first and last residue. D genes are given only for firm matches. Rows may omit the clone size; those that give it use once, few, many or a size class.

d_call clone_size j_call v_call cdr3_aa cdr3_nt
TRBD1 . TRBJ2-3 TRBV28 CASSLSRQGRKYF TGTGCCAGCAGTTTATCAAGACAGGGCCGTAAGTATTTT
. once TRBJ2-3 TRBV20-1 CSARGGPTQYF TGCAGTGCTAGAGGCGGGCCCACGCAGTATTTT
. . TRBJ1-2 TRBV6-2/TRBV6-3 CASSYSQGTRYGYTF TGTGCCAGCAGTTACAGCCAGGGTACGAGGTATGGCTACACCTTC
TRBD2 . TRBJ2-1 TRBV9 CASSARTSGYNEQFF TGTGCCAGCAGCGCCCGGACTAGCGGCTACAATGAGCAGTTCTTC
. . TRBJ1-1 TRBV25-1 CASSPPGKGRTEAFF TGTGCCAGCAGTCCCCCTGGGAAGGGGCGCACTGAAGCTTTCTTT
. . TRBJ2-2 TRBV6-1 CASSDPGDTGELFF TGTGCCAGCAGTGATCCCGGGGACACCGGGGAGCTGTTTTTT
. . TRBJ2-2 TRBV3-1/TRBV3-2 CASSPTRNTGELFF TGTGCCAGCAGCCCGACTCGGAACACCGGGGAGCTGTTTTTT
. . TRBJ1-3 TRBV7-2 CASSPNTNTIYF TGTGCCAGCAGCCCAAACACAAACACCATATATTTT
. . TRBJ1-1 TRBV28 CASSIRDTIKGAFF TGTGCCAGCAGTATCCGGGACACCATCAAGGGGGCTTTCTTT
TRBD1 . TRBJ1-2 TRBV19 CASSIAWGQGSYGYTF TGTGCCAGTAGTATAGCCTGGGGACAGGGGTCCTATGGCTACACCTTC
TRBD1 . TRBJ1-6 TRBV7-8 CASSPPAGGNSPLHF TGTGCCAGCAGCCCGCCCGCAGGGGGGAATTCACCCCTCCACTTT
. . TRBJ2-7 TRBV19 CASSIQKSVYEQYF TGTGCCAGTAGTATACAAAAGAGCGTATACGAGCAGTACTTC
. few TRBJ2-7 TRBV5-8 CASSLGYWQDSYEQYF TGTGCCAGCAGCTTGGGTTATTGGCAGGACTCCTACGAGCAGTACTTC
TRBD1 . TRBJ2-3 TRBV5-1 CASSSNPGQMPDTQYF TGCGCCAGCAGCTCCAACCCGGGACAGATGCCAGATACGCAGTATTTT
. . TRBJ1-2 TRBV5-4 CASSFGGAVNYGYTF TGTGCCAGCAGCTTTGGAGGGGCAGTGAACTATGGCTACACCTTC
TRBD1 . TRBJ1-4 TRBV6-2/TRBV6-3 CASSDRDRGPSNEKLFF TGTGCCAGCAGTGACCGGGACAGGGGGCCGTCTAATGAAAAACTGTTTTTT
. . TRBJ1-5 TRBV19 CASSIDPHRSSNQPQHF TGTGCCAGTAGTATAGATCCGCACAGGTCTAGCAATCAGCCCCAGCATTTT
TRBD1 once TRBJ1-2 TRBV27 CASRNPGQSYGYTF TGTGCCAGCAGGAACCCGGGACAGAGCTATGGCTACACCTTC
TRBD2 . TRBJ2-6 TRBV28 CASRVGGVSGANVLTF TGTGCCAGCAGGGTGGGAGGGGTGAGCGGGGCCAACGTCCTGACTTTC
TRBD2 few TRBJ2-1 TRBV6-2/TRBV6-3 CASSYLGLAGGFSYNEQFF TGTGCCAGCAGTTACTTAGGACTAGCGGGGGGTTTCTCCTACAATGAGCAGTTCTTC
. . TRBJ2-2 TRBV11-3 CASSLVSGGELFF TGTGCCAGCAGCTTAGTTTCGGGCGGGGAGCTGTTTTTT
TRBD1 . TRBJ1-1 TRBV7-2 CASSSGQGYSEAFF TGTGCCAGCAGCTCTGGACAGGGCTATTCTGAAGCTTTCTTT
. . TRBJ2-3 TRBV7-9 CASSLDGGTDTQYF TGTGCCAGCAGCTTAGACGGGGGCACAGATACGCAGTATTTT
. . TRBJ2-7 TRBV6-4 CASSFAPGQSYEQYF TGTGCCAGCAGCTTTGCACCGGGACAAAGCTACGAGCAGTACTTC
. . TRBJ1-2 TRBV28 CASSKMGAYGYTF TGTGCCAGCAGCAAAATGGGGGCCTATGGCTACACCTTC
. . TRBJ1-5 TRBV19 CASSTRGLNQPQHF TGTGCCAGTAGTACCAGGGGCCTCAATCAGCCCCAGCATTTT
TRBD2 . TRBJ2-5 TRBV5-6 CASSPPGLAVVETQYF TGTGCCAGCAGCCCTCCGGGACTAGCGGTCGTAGAGACCCAGTACTTC
. . TRBJ1-2 TRBV6-5 CASSYSRQGGNYGYTF TGTGCCAGCAGTTACTCGCGGCAGGGAGGTAACTATGGCTACACCTTC
. . TRBJ1-5 TRBV10-2 CASNGGNSNQPQHF TGCGCCAGCAACGGCGGAAATAGCAATCAGCCCCAGCATTTT
. . TRBJ2-3 TRBV5-6 CASSSLKSPGDTQYF TGTGCCAGCAGCTCTTTGAAAAGTCCAGGGGATACGCAGTATTTT
. . TRBJ1-5 TRBV28 CASSSMEEHF TGTGCCAGCAGCTCAATGGAGGAGCATTTT